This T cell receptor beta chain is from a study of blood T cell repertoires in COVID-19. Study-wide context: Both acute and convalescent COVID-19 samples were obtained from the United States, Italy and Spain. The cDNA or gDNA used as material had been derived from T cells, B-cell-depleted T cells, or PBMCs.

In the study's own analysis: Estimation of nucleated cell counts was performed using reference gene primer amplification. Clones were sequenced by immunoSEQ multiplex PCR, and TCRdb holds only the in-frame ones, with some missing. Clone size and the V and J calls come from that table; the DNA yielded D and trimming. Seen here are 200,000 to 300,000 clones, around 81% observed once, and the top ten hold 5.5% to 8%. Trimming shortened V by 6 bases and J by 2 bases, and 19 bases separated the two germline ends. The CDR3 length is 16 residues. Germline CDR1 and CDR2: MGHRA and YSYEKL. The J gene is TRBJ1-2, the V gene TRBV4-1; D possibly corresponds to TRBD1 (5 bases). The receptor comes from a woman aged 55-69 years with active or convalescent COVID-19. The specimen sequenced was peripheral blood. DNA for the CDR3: TGCGCCAGCAGACCAACTTCTCAGGGTGGAAACTATGGCTACACCTTC. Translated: CASRPTSQGGNYGYTF.